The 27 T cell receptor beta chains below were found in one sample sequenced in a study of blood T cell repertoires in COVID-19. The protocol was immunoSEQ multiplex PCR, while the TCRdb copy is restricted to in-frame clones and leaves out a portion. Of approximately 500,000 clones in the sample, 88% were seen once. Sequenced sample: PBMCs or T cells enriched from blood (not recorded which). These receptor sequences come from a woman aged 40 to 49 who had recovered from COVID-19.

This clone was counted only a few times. CDR3 residues: CASSPPISSGFTEAFF. The CDR3 DNA reads as TGTGCCAGCTCACCACCGATAAGTTCGGGGTTCACTGAAGCTTTCTTT. V usage is TRBV18 and J usage is TRBJ1-1; D remains ambiguous. V shed 0 bases and J shed 4 bases, with 15 bases lying between them. CDR3 size: 16 residues. Germline values: CDR1 KGHSH, CDR2 LQKENI.

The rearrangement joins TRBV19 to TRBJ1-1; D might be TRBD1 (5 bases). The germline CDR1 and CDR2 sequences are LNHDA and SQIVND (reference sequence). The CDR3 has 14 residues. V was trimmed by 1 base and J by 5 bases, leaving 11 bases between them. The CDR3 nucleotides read TGTGCCAGTAGTATAGGACAGCTGCGGACTGAAGCTTTCTTT. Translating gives CASSIGQLRTEAFF. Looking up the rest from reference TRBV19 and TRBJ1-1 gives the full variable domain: DGGITQSPKYLFRKEGQNVTLSCEQNLNHDAMYWYRQDPGQGLRLIYYSQIVNDFQKGDIAEGYSVSREKKESFPLTVTSAQKNPTAFYLCASSIGQLRTEAFFGQGTRLTVV.

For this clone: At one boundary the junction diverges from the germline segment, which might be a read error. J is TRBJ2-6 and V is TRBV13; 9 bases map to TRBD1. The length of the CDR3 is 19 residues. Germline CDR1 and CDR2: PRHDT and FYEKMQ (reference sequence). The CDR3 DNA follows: TGTGCCAGCAGCTTGGGGTGGGCCACAGGGGGCTCTGGGGCCAACGTCCCGACTTTC. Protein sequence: CASSLGWATGGSGANVPTF.

The CDR3 sequence: CASSLTGRTEAFF. The DNA for the CDR3 is TGTGCCAGCAGCTTGACAGGGAGGACTGAAGCTTTCTTT. The chain employs TRBV7-9 and TRBJ1-1; TRBD1 matches 7 bases. In germline, CDR1 is SEHNR, CDR2 FQNEAQ (reference sequence). With V trimmed by 3 bases and J by 5 bases, 3 bases remained unmatched. This CDR3 contains 13 residues.

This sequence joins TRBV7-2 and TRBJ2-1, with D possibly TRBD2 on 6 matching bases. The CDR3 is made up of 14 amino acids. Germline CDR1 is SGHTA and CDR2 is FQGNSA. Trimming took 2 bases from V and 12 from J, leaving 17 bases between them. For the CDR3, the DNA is TGTGCCAGCAGCTTAACTAGCTCGGGGTTGAGGCAGTTCTTC. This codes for CASSLTSSGLRQFF.

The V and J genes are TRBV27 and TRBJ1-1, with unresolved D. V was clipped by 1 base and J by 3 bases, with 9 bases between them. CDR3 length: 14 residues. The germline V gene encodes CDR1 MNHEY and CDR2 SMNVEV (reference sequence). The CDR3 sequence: CASSLYDTYTEAFF. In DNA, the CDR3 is TGTGCCAGCAGTTTATATGACACGTACACTGAAGCTTTCTTT.

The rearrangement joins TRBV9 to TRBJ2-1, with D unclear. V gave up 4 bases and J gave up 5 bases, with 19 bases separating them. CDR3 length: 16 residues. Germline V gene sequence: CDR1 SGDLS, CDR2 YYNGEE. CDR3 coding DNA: TGTGCCAGCAGCCCCTTGACTCGGCCTGTGGACAATGAGCAGTTCTTC. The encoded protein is CASSPLTRPVDNEQFF.

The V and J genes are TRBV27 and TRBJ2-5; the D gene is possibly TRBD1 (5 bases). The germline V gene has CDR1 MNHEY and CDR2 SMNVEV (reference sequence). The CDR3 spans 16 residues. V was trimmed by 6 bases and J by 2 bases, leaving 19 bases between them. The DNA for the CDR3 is TGTGCCAGCAGCCCCCTAGTAAGGGGATGGCAAGAGACCCAGTACTTC. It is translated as CASSPLVRGWQETQYF.

The CDR3 here is CASSPGTGVNGYTF. CDR3 bases: TGTGCCAGCTCACCCGGGACAGGGGTGAATGGCTACACCTTC. The V gene is TRBV18, the J gene TRBJ1-2; 10 bases agree with TRBD1. Germline assignment: CDR1 KGHSH and CDR2 LQKENI. There are 14 residues in the CDR3. The V and J ends lost 3 bases and 6 bases, in that order; junction bases with no gene match: 4.

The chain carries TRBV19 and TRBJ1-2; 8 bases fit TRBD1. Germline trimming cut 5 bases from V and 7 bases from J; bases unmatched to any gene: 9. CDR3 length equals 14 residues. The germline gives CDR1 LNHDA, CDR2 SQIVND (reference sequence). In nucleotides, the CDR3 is TGTGCCAGTAGTCCAAGGACAGGGATTCGTGGCTACACCTTC. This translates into CASSPRTGIRGYTF.

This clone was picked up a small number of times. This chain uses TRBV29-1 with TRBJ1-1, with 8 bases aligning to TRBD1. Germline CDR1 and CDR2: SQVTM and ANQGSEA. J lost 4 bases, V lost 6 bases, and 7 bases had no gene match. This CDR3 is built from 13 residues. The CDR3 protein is CSVKTQGVTEAFF. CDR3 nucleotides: TGCAGCGTAAAGACACAGGGGGTCACTGAAGCTTTCTTT.

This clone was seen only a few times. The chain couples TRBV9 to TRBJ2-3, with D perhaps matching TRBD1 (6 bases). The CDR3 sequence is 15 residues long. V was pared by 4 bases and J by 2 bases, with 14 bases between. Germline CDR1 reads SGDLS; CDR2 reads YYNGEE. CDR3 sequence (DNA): TGTGCCAGCAGCACGGGACACCTCTCCACAGATACGCAGTATTTT. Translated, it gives CASSTGHLSTDTQYF. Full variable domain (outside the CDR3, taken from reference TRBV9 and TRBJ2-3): DSGVTQTPKHLITATGQRVTLRCSPRSGDLSVYWYQQSLDQGLQFLIQYYNGEERAKGNILERFSAQQFPDLHSELNLSSLELGDSALYFCASSTGHLSTDTQYFGPGTRLTVL.

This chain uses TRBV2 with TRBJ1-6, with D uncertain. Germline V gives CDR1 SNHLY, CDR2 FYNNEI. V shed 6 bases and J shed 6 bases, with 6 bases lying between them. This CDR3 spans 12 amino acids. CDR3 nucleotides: TGTGCCAGCAGACCAGTTAATTCACCCCTCCACTTT. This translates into CASRPVNSPLHF.

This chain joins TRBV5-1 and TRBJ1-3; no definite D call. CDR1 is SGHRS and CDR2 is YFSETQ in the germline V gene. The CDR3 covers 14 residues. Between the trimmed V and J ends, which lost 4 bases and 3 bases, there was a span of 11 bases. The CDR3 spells CASSNDIYGNTIYF. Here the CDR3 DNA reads TGCGCCAGCAGCAACGACATCTATGGAAACACCATATATTTT.

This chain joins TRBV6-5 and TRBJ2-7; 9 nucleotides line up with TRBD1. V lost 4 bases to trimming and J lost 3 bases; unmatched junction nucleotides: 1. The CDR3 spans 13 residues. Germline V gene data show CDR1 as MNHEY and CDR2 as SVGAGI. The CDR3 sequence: CASSWDRDYEQYF. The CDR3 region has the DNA TGTGCCAGCAGTTGGGACAGGGACTACGAGCAGTACTTC.

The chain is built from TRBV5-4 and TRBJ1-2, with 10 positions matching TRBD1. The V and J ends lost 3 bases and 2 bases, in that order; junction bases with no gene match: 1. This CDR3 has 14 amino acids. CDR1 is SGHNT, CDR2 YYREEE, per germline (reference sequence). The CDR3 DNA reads TGTGCCAGCAGCTGGGGACAGGGGAACTATGGCTACACCTTC. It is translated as CASSWGQGNYGYTF. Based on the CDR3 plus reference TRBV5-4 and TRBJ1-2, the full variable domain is ETGVTQSPTHLIKTRGQQVTLRCSSQSGHNTVSWYQQALGQGPQFIFQYYREEENGRGNFPPRFSGLQFPNYSSELNVNALELDDSALYLCASSWGQGNYGYTFGSGTRLTVV.

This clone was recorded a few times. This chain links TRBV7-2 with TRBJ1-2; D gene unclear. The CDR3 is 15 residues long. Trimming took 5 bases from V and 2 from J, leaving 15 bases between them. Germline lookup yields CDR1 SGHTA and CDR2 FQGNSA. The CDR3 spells CASSLSIDLNYGYTF. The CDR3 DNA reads TGTGCCAGCAGCCTTAGCATTGATCTAAACTATGGCTACACCTTC.

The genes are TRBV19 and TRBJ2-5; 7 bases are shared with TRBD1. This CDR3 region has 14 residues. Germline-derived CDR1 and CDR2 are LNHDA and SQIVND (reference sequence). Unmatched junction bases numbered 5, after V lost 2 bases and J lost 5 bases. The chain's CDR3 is CASSIWSTGETQYF. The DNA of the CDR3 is TGTGCCAGTAGTATATGGTCGACAGGGGAGACCCAGTACTTC.

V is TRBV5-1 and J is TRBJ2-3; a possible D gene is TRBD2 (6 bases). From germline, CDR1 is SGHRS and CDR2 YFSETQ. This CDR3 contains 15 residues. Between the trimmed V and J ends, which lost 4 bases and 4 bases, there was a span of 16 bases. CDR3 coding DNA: TGCGCCAGCAGCAGGGACGGGCCGGGGGCAGATACGCAGTATTTT. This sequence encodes CASSRDGPGADTQYF.

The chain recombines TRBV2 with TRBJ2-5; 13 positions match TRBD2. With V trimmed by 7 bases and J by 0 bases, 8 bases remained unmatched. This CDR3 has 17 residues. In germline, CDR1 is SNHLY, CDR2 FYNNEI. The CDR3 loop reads CASNLGLAGSYQETQYF. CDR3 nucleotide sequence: TGTGCCAGCAACTTGGGACTAGCGGGATCGTACCAAGAGACCCAGTACTTC.

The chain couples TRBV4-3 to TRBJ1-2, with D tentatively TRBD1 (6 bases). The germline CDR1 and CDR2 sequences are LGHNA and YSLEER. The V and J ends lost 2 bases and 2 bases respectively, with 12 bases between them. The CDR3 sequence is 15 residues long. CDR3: CASSQSGVANYGYTF. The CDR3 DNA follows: TGCGCCAGCAGCCAATCAGGGGTTGCAAACTATGGCTACACCTTC.

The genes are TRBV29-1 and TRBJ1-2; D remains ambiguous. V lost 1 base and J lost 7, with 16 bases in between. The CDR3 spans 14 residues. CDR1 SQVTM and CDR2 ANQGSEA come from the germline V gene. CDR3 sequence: CSVEGVRVEAGYTF. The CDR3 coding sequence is TGCAGCGTTGAAGGGGTGAGGGTCGAGGCTGGCTACACCTTC.

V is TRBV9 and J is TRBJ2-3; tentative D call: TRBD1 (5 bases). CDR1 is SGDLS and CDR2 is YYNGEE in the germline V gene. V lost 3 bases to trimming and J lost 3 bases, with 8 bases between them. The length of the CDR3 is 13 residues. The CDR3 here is CASSEGWTDTQYF. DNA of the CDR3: TGTGCCAGCAGCGAGGGGTGGACAGATACGCAGTATTTT.

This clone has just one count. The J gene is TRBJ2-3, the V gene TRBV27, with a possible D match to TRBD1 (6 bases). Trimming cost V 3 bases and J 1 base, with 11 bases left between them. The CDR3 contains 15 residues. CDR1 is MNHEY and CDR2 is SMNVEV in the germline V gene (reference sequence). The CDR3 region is CASSFERTGTDTQYF. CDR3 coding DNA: TGTGCCAGCAGTTTCGAGCGGACAGGCACAGATACGCAGTATTTT.

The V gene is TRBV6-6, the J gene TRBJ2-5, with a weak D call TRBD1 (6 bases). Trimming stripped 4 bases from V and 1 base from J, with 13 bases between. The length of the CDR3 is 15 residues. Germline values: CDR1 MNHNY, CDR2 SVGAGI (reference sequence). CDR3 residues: CASSSVVGGQETQYF. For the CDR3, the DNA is TGTGCCAGCAGTTCCGTCGTAGGGGGCCAAGAGACCCAGTACTTC.

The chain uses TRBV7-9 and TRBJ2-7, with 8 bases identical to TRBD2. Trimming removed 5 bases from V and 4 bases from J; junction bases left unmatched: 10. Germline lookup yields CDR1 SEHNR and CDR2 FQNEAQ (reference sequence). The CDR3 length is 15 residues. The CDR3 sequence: CASSLTSGATYEQYF. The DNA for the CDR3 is TGTGCCAGCAGCCTCACTAGCGGAGCTACTTACGAGCAGTACTTC.

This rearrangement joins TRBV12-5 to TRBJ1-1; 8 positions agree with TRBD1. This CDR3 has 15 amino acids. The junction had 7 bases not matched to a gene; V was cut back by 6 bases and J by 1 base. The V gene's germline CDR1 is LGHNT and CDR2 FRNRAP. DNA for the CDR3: TGTGCTAGTGGCCACTCCGGACAGGGGAACACTGAAGCTTTCTTT. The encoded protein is CASGHSGQGNTEAFF.